Each of the 27 T cell receptor beta chains below was sequenced from the same sample in a study of regulatory T cells in long-lasting Graves disease. Building of the TCR beta libraries involved iRepertoire HTBI primers and Arm-PCR of CDR3 regions. TCRdb processed the multiplex PCR reads anew with MiXCR; each CDR3 protein has one entry. Counted here are about 620,000 distinct CDR3 sequences, approximately 15% occurring once; the ten biggest clones make up 15% to 20%. As for time point: newly diagnosed GD, antithyroid drugs for less than 3 months. PBMC RNA served as the TCR library source. This sample was also put to use in a study of T cells in Graves' hyperthyroidism and ophthalmopathy.

Sequencing used peripheral blood mononuclear cells (PBMCs), obtained at new diagnosis, from a patient treated with antithyroid drugs. These receptors originate from a woman under 40 with Graves disease.

This clonotype has only a few counts. This chain connects TRBV7-3 to TRBJ2-5; D unclear. The CDR3 runs to 13 residues. V lost 0 bases to trimming and J lost 3 bases, with 5 bases between them. In germline, CDR1 is SGHTA, CDR2 FQGTGA. The CDR3 bases are TGTGCCAGCAGCTTAACCCTGGAAGAGACCCAGTACTTC. It is translated as CASSLTLEETQYF.

The sample holds many counts of this clonotype. The chain is built from TRBV5-1 and TRBJ2-5, with 8 positions matching TRBD1. The V gene's germline CDR1 is SGHRS and CDR2 YFSETQ. J gave up 7 bases and V 3 bases, and 8 bases lay outside the gene matches. The CDR3 is made up of 14 amino acids. The DNA for the CDR3 is TGCGCCAGCAGCTCGACAGGGGACTCAACGACCCAGTACTTC. Residues: CASSSTGDSTTQYF.

This clonotype was found many times. The V and J genes are TRBV10-3 and TRBJ2-7, with a tentative D call TRBD2 (7 bases). CDR3 length: 14 residues. The V end lost 4 bases, the J end lost 2 bases, and 12 bases lay between the germline ends. Looked up from germline, CDR1 is ENHRY and CDR2 is SYGVKD. CDR3 sequence (DNA): TGTGCCATCAGTGGGGGGGGGCTAACCTACGAGCAGTACTTC. Encoded protein: CAISGGGLTYEQYF.

This clonotype showed up just a few times. The chain combines TRBV7-2 with TRBJ1-2; D remains ambiguous. The CDR3 sequence is 16 residues long. Germline V gives CDR1 SGHTA, CDR2 FQGNSA. The V end was cut by 2 bases, the J end by 0 bases, with 13 bases between. The DNA for the CDR3 is TGTGCCAGCAGCTTACCTCCTGGCGCAGCTAACTATGGCTACACCTTC. Protein: CASSLPPGAANYGYTF.

This clonotype appeared a few times. The V gene is TRBV6-2 or TRBV6-3, the J gene TRBJ1-6, with 9 nucleotides matching TRBD1. The V gene's germline CDR1 is MNHEY and CDR2 SVGEGT. With V trimmed by 0 bases and J by 11 bases, 5 bases remained unmatched. This CDR3 is built from 15 residues. The DNA of the CDR3 is TGTGCCAGCAGTTACTCGGGACAGGGTTTCACACCCCTCCACTTT. Translating it yields CASSYSGQGFTPLHF.

This clonotype was detected many times. The V and J genes are TRBV27 and TRBJ2-1, with TRBD1 matching over 12 bases. CDR1 and CDR2 (germline): MNHEY, SMNVEV (reference sequence). The CDR3 has 14 amino acids. J lost 12 bases, V lost 5 bases, and 8 bases had no gene match. The CDR3 is CASSAGTGGLMQFF. In nucleotides, the CDR3 is TGTGCCAGCAGTGCCGGGACAGGGGGCTTGATGCAGTTCTTC.

This clonotype was observed at least ten times. The chain joins TRBV2 to TRBJ1-1; 7 bases match TRBD1. V trimming: 6 bases; J trimming: 5 bases; junction bases outside the gene matches: 6. The CDR3 extends over 13 amino acids. The germline V gene has CDR1 SNHLY and CDR2 FYNNEI. This CDR3 reads CASRGGLGTEAFF. The CDR3 DNA reads TGTGCCAGCAGAGGGGGCTTGGGAACTGAAGCTTTCTTT.

This clonotype was seen more than once but under ten times. The V and J genes are TRBV7-2 and TRBJ2-7; 10 nucleotides line up with TRBD1. The CDR3 is 15 residues long. Germline V gives CDR1 SGHTA, CDR2 FQGNSA. Unmatched junction bases numbered 8, after V lost 3 bases and J lost 6 bases. The CDR3 loop is CASSFGTGVASEQYF. The CDR3 DNA reads TGTGCCAGCAGCTTCGGGACAGGGGTGGCCTCCGAGCAGTACTTC. Full variable domain (missing parts from reference TRBV7-2 and TRBJ2-7): GAGVSQSPSNKVTEKGKDVELRCDPISGHTALYWYRQSLGQGLEFLIYFQGNSAPDKSGLPSDRFSAERTGGSVSTLTIQRTQQEDSAVYLCASSFGTGVASEQYFGPGTRLTVT.

Ten or more counts support this clonotype. The chain joins TRBV18 to TRBJ1-4; maybe TRBD1 (5 bases). Germline V gives CDR1 KGHSH, CDR2 LQKENI. This CDR3 spans 12 amino acids. V lost 2 bases and J 8 bases, leaving 6 bases between the germline ends. In DNA form, the CDR3 reads TGTGCCAGCTCACCAGGGGACGAAAAACTGTTTTTT. Translation gives CASSPGDEKLFF. Looking up the rest from reference TRBV18 and TRBJ1-4 gives the full variable domain: NAGVMQNPRHLVRRRGQEARLRCSPMKGHSHVYWYRQLPEEGLKFMVYLQKENIIDESGMPKERFSAEFPKEGPSILRIQQVVRGDSAAYFCASSPGDEKLFFGSGTQLSVL.

The V and J genes are TRBV4-2 and TRBJ1-2, with D uncertain. This CDR3 contains 13 residues. CDR1 and CDR2 (germline): LGHNA, YNFKEQ. Trimming removed 0 bases from V and 6 bases from J, with 8 bases in between. CDR3: CASSQDKNHGYTF. In nucleotides, the CDR3 is TGTGCCAGCAGCCAAGATAAGAACCATGGCTACACCTTC.

This clonotype was observed many times. The CDR3 DNA sequence: TGTGCCAGCAACTACCAGAGGGGGACGGCACCTGAGGCCCAGTACTTC. Protein sequence: CASNYQRGTAPEAQYF. The chain carries TRBV7-9 and TRBJ2-5; D is perhaps TRBD1 (6 bases). The CDR3 consists of 16 residues. Trimming cost V 7 bases and J 9 bases, with 27 bases left between them. CDR1 SEHNR and CDR2 FQNEAQ come from the germline V gene (reference sequence).

This clonotype occurred many times. The V gene is TRBV10-3, the J gene TRBJ1-1; 9 nucleotides agree with TRBD1. Per the germline V gene, CDR1 is ENHRY and CDR2 is SYGVKD. This CDR3 is 16 amino acids long. The V segment lost 2 bases and the J segment 1 base; nucleotides outside the gene matches: 5. CDR3 coding DNA: TGTGCCATCAGTGAGCCCTGGGGACAGGGGAACACTGAAGCTTTCTTT. Translating gives CAISEPWGQGNTEAFF.

This clonotype appeared many times. The rearrangement joins TRBV20-1 to TRBJ1-2; the D is unclear. V lost 6 bases and J lost 0, with 14 bases in between. Germline CDR1 reads DFQATT; CDR2 reads SNEGSKA (reference sequence). This CDR3 comprises 14 residues. CDR3 nucleotides: TGCAGTGCGAGGAAACAAGAAGCTAACTATGGCTACACCTTC. Translated, it gives CSARKQEANYGYTF.

There are many counts of this clonotype. The J gene is TRBJ2-3, the V gene TRBV11-3; D not resolved. The V gene's germline CDR1 is SGHNT and CDR2 YENEEA. Between the trimmed V and J ends, which lost 3 bases and 2 bases, there was a span of 9 bases. The CDR3 covers 14 residues. Written as DNA, the CDR3 is TGTGCCAGCAGCTTGGACGGTATCACAGATACGCAGTATTTT. This translates into CASSLDGITDTQYF.

V gene TRBV2 combines with J gene TRBJ1-6; possible D gene TRBD1, 6 bases. CDR3 size: 14 residues. Germline V gene data show CDR1 as SNHLY and CDR2 as FYNNEI. Trimming removed 7 bases at V and 7 bases at J, with 14 bases between. CDR3 DNA sequence: TGTGCCAGCATTTTAGGGGGGTGGAATTCACCCCTCCACTTT. It specifies CASILGGWNSPLHF.

This clonotype came up many times. The CDR3 region is CAISDSSYEQYF. CDR3 in DNA: TGTGCCATCAGTGACAGCTCCTACGAGCAGTACTTC. The chain uses TRBV10-3 and TRBJ2-7; D is undetermined. CDR1 is ENHRY and CDR2 is SYGVKD in the germline V gene. Trimming removed 3 bases from V and 0 bases from J, with 3 bases in between. The CDR3 consists of 12 residues.

V usage is TRBV2 and J usage is TRBJ1-6; the D is unclear. Germline-derived CDR1 and CDR2 are SNHLY and FYNNEI. Trimming stripped 3 bases from V and 0 bases from J, with 9 bases between. The length of the CDR3 is 16 residues. The CDR3 DNA sequence: TGTGCCAGCAGTGACACCCCGAGCTCCTATAATTCACCCCTCCACTTT. Amino acids: CASSDTPSSYNSPLHF.

This clonotype was recorded at least ten times. The rearrangement uses TRBV15 and TRBJ1-5; 7 nucleotides agree with TRBD1. CDR3 length equals 14 residues. V shed 0 bases and J 6 bases; nucleotides not matched to a gene: 2. Germline assignment: CDR1 LNHNV and CDR2 YYDKDF (reference sequence). Written as DNA, the CDR3 is TGTGCCACCAGCAGAGATCAGGGGGTTCAGCCCCAGCATTTT. It encodes CATSRDQGVQPQHF.

This clonotype was counted between two and nine times. The V call is TRBV2, the J call TRBJ2-1, with TRBD2 matching over 13 bases. The CDR3 has 15 residues. V gave up 6 bases and J gave up 6 bases; unmatched junction bases: 5. Germline V lookup: CDR1 SNHLY, CDR2 FYNNEI. This CDR3 is CASRGTSGAVNEQFF. The CDR3 coding sequence is TGTGCCAGCAGGGGGACTAGCGGGGCCGTCAATGAGCAGTTCTTC.

In its sample, this clonotype was seen many times. The rearrangement joins TRBV24-1 to TRBJ2-7; 8 bases align to TRBD2. The V segment lost 9 bases and the J segment 7 bases; nucleotides outside the gene matches: 7. Looked up from germline, CDR1 is KGHDR and CDR2 is SFDVKD. The CDR3 runs to 12 residues. The CDR3 is CATSAGVDEQYF. The DNA of the CDR3 is TGTGCCACCTCAGCGGGAGTGGATGAGCAGTACTTC.

Ten or more counts support this clonotype. V is TRBV28 and J is TRBJ1-1; possibly TRBD1 for D (6 bases). V was pared by 6 bases and J by 4 bases, with 15 bases between. Germline assignment: CDR1 MDHEN and CDR2 SYDVKM. The CDR3 is made up of 14 amino acids. The CDR3 coding sequence is TGTGCCAGCAGGGGGGGGGCCGGGAGCACTGAAGCTTTCTTT. This encodes CASRGGAGSTEAFF.

The chain joins TRBV28 to TRBJ1-2; D is ambiguous. There are 14 residues in the CDR3. Germline lookup yields CDR1 MDHEN and CDR2 SYDVKM. Trimming cost V 3 bases and J 2 bases, with 10 bases left between them. The CDR3 sequence is CASSFSAGNYGYTF. Written as DNA, the CDR3 is TGTGCCAGCAGTTTCTCGGCGGGAAACTATGGCTACACCTTC.

This clonotype was picked up many times. The J gene is TRBJ2-6, the V gene TRBV2, with D possibly being TRBD2 (5 bases). The CDR3 spans 14 residues. Per the germline V gene, CDR1 is SNHLY and CDR2 is FYNNEI. The V gene lost 7 bases and the J gene lost 4 bases, with 11 bases spanning the gap. CDR3 bases: TGTGCCAGCAATCGGGAACGAGGGGCCAACGTCCTGACTTTC. Encoded protein: CASNRERGANVLTF.

This clonotype was seen a handful of times. The chain couples TRBV30 to TRBJ1-1; no definite D call. Trimming shortened V by 0 bases and J by 2 bases, and 13 bases separated the two germline ends. The CDR3 sequence is 15 residues long. CDR1 and CDR2 from the germline V gene are GTSNPN and SVGIG (reference sequence). Here the CDR3 DNA reads TGTGCCTGGAGTGTAACTCTCGGTCCTAACACTGAAGCTTTCTTT. Residues: CAWSVTLGPNTEAFF.

To note about this clonotype: The junction and the germline gene differ at one end; a read error may be behind it. The rearrangement uses TRBV2 and TRBJ1-1, with D possibly TRBD1 on 6 matching bases. This CDR3 spans 13 amino acids. CDR1 is SNHLY and CDR2 is FYNNEI in the germline V gene. The DNA of the CDR3 is TGTGCCTGCAGACGGACAGCGAACACTGAAGCTTTCTTT. Translation: CACRRTANTEAFF.

The rearrangement joins TRBV4-1 to TRBJ2-7; D gene uncertain. This CDR3 has 14 residues. V lost 4 bases and J 3 bases, leaving 13 bases between the germline ends. Germline CDR1 MGHRA, CDR2 YSYEKL. CDR3 residues: CASSPITDLYEQYF. The CDR3 DNA is TGCGCCAGCAGCCCGATAACGGACCTCTACGAGCAGTACTTC.

The table lists this clonotype with many counts. The rearrangement uses TRBV2 and TRBJ2-7, with D perhaps TRBD1 or TRBD2 (5 bases each). V lost 7 bases to trimming and J lost 5 bases, with 21 bases between them. This CDR3 has 15 residues. Germline CDR1 reads SNHLY; CDR2 reads FYNNEI. CDR3 amino acids: CASITPGRRGNEQYF. The CDR3 DNA reads as TGTGCCAGCATTACTCCGGGCCGCCGGGGCAACGAGCAGTACTTC.